These T cell receptor beta chains were read from a single sample in a study of blood T cells in healthy people across ages. Each CDR3 protein is one row after TCRdb ran MiXCR on the 5' RACE reads. The repertoire consists of over a million distinct CDR3 sequences, with approximately 25% occurring once and the leading ten covering approximately 0.75%. These data also featured in a second study, about T cells of mothers and their children.

The specimen was blood. The receptor set was obtained from a girl aged 2 to 9 in good health. CDR3s include the opening cysteine and the closing phenylalanine or tryptophan. Fields, in order: D gene, V gene, clone size, J gene, CDR3 protein, CDR3 DNA. A D gene is named only where the DNA matches it firmly. Only some rows state a clone size, as once, few, many or a class for expanded clones.

.	TRBV11-2	once	TRBJ1-2	CASRSLLGDWAELQYGYTF	TGTGCCAGCAGGTCCCTTTTGGGGGATTGGGCCGAGTTACAATATGGCTACACCTTC
.	TRBV18	few	TRBJ2-5	CASSPPNNQETQYF	TGTGCCAGCTCACCACCCAATAACCAAGAGACCCAGTACTTC
.	TRBV3-1	few	TRBJ2-5	CASSQEAGTQYF	TGTGCCAGCAGCCAAGAGGCCGGGACCCAGTACTTC
.	TRBV12-3/TRBV12-4	few	TRBJ1-1	CASSLGGALEAFF	TGTGCCAGCAGTTTAGGCGGGGCCTTGGAAGCTTTCTTT
TRBD1	TRBV12-3/TRBV12-4	many	TRBJ2-2	CASSSTGGTGELFF	TGTGCCAGCAGTTCGACAGGGGGCACCGGGGAGCTGTTTTTT
TRBD1	TRBV29-1	few	TRBJ2-1	CSAAVGQGGDEQFF	TGCAGCGCCGCCGTAGGACAGGGTGGTGATGAGCAGTTCTTC
TRBD2	TRBV6-1	.	TRBJ2-1	CASLWALTSGKYNEQFF	TGTGCCAGTCTATGGGCCTTGACTAGCGGAAAGTACAATGAGCAGTTCTTC
TRBD2	TRBV6-2/TRBV6-3	few	TRBJ2-2	CASSGGSFTGELFF	TGTGCCAGCAGCGGCGGGAGTTTTACCGGGGAGCTGTTTTTT
.	TRBV4-2	few	TRBJ2-1	CASGQEGGDLYNEQFF	TGTGCCAGCGGCCAAGAGGGCGGGGACCTCTACAATGAGCAGTTCTTC
TRBD2	TRBV29-1	few	TRBJ2-1	CSVEERGWSYNEQFF	TGCAGCGTTGAGGAGCGGGGATGGTCCTACAATGAGCAGTTCTTC
.	TRBV6-1	.	TRBJ2-4	CASSEVDRQILAKNIQYF	TGTGCCAGCAGTGAAGTGGACAGACAGATCCTAGCCAAAAACATTCAGTACTTC
TRBD2	TRBV28	.	TRBJ2-1	CASSPDYRLGGNEQFF	TGTGCCAGCAGTCCCGATTACCGTCTGGGGGGGAATGAGCAGTTCTTC
TRBD2	TRBV5-1	.	TRBJ2-7	CASSKTKRGGLSSYEQYF	TGCGCCAGCAGTAAGACTAAGCGGGGGGGCCTGAGCTCCTACGAGCAGTACTTC
.	TRBV4-1	few	TRBJ2-3	CASSLSRVASTDTQYF	TGCGCCAGCAGCCTCTCGAGAGTCGCGTCTACAGATACGCAGTATTTT
TRBD1	TRBV5-5	.	TRBJ1-5	CASSPDPTGVSQPQHF	TGTGCCAGCAGCCCCGACCCGACAGGGGTCTCTCAGCCCCAGCATTTT
.	TRBV7-9	.	TRBJ1-1	CASSRSVVGDPEAFF	TGTGCCAGCAGCCGGTCCGTCGTGGGGGACCCTGAAGCTTTCTTT
TRBD2	TRBV12-3/TRBV12-4	.	TRBJ2-3	CASSLGRAGGSTDTQYF	TGTGCCAGCAGTTTGGGCAGGGCGGGGGGAAGCACAGATACGCAGTATTTT
TRBD1	TRBV12-3/TRBV12-4	.	TRBJ1-2	CASSPQGDPYGYTF	TGTGCCAGCAGTCCACAGGGGGACCCCTATGGCTACACCTTC
TRBD2	TRBV20-1	few	TRBJ2-7	CSAREFSGVHSYEQYF	TGCAGTGCTAGGGAATTTAGCGGGGTTCACTCCTACGAGCAGTACTTC
.	TRBV10-1	.	TRBJ2-1	CASSVPGGRNEQFF	TGCGCCAGCAGTGTTCCAGGTGGCCGTAATGAGCAGTTCTTC
.	TRBV28	few	TRBJ1-2	CASHPTQTEPNYGYTF	TGTGCCAGCCACCCGACTCAGACAGAGCCGAACTATGGCTACACCTTC
.	TRBV2	.	TRBJ2-1	CASSEALQGQFF	TGTGCCAGCAGTGAAGCTCTTCAGGGGCAGTTCTTC
.	TRBV3-1	.	TRBJ2-1	CASSRRSLVTNEQFF	TGTGCCAGCAGCCGACGAAGCCTAGTTACCAATGAGCAGTTCTTC
TRBD1	TRBV28	few	TRBJ1-6	CASRPGQGRSYNSPLHF	TGTGCCAGCAGACCTGGACAGGGGAGATCCTATAATTCACCCCTCCACTTT
.	TRBV20-1	.	TRBJ2-7	CSALRDTYEQYF	TGCAGTGCTCTTAGGGACACGTACGAGCAGTACTTC
TRBD1	TRBV29-1	many	TRBJ2-1	CSVTRDRAYNEQFF	TGCAGCGTCACCCGGGACAGGGCCTACAATGAGCAGTTCTTC
.	TRBV5-1	.	TRBJ1-1	CASSPLSGARTWDTEAFF	TGCGCCAGCAGCCCACTTTCCGGGGCCCGAACGTGGGACACTGAAGCTTTCTTT
.	TRBV6-6	few	TRBJ1-1	CASSPYPPEAFF	TGTGCCAGCAGCCCCTACCCACCTGAAGCTTTCTTT
.	TRBV11-1	few	TRBJ2-7	CASSLDRVDVYSPYEQYF	TGTGCCAGCAGCTTAGATAGGGTGGATGTCTATAGTCCCTACGAGCAGTACTTC
TRBD1	TRBV12-3/TRBV12-4	.	TRBJ2-1	CASNLIGQGARDEQFF	TGTGCCAGCAACCTCATCGGACAGGGGGCGCGTGATGAGCAGTTCTTC
TRBD1	TRBV12-3/TRBV12-4	.	TRBJ2-1	CASSFRQGAYYEQFF	TGTGCCAGCAGTTTCCGACAGGGGGCATATTATGAGCAGTTCTTC
.	TRBV10-3	few	TRBJ1-5	CAISESSGTPRGNQPQHF	TGTGCCATCAGTGAGTCATCCGGGACTCCTCGGGGCAATCAGCCCCAGCATTTT
.	TRBV2	few	TRBJ1-1	CASTTGRVPEAEAFF	TGTGCCAGCACTACAGGGCGGGTCCCCGAGGCTGAAGCTTTCTTT
.	TRBV5-6	.	TRBJ2-7	CASSLTGPEQYF	TGTGCCAGCAGCTTGACAGGACCCGAGCAGTACTTC
.	TRBV6-6	once	TRBJ1-5	CASRLTGLNQPQHF	TGTGCCAGCAGACTTACAGGGCTAAATCAGCCCCAGCATTTT
.	TRBV29-1	few	TRBJ2-5	CSALQGRETQYF	TGCAGCGCTTTACAGGGACGGGAGACCCAGTACTTC
TRBD1	TRBV12-3/TRBV12-4	.	TRBJ1-6	CASSPTGAVSPLHF	TGTGCCAGCAGTCCTACAGGGGCGGTATCACCCCTCCACTTT
.	TRBV7-2	few	TRBJ1-5	CASSLVPLNQPQHF	TGTGCCAGCAGCTTAGTGCCCCTAAATCAGCCCCAGCATTTT
TRBD2	TRBV4-1	few	TRBJ2-7	CASSQVGDGGTYEQYF	TGCGCCAGCAGCCAAGTCGGGGACGGGGGGACCTACGAGCAGTACTTC
.	TRBV4-2	.	TRBJ1-3	CASSQDASQGTGNTIYF	TGTGCCAGCAGCCAAGATGCATCCCAGGGTACTGGAAACACCATATATTTT
.	TRBV5-8	.	TRBJ1-1	CASNLIAFF	TGTGCCAGCAACTTGATAGCTTTCTTT
.	TRBV20-1	few	TRBJ1-2	CSALHQADDGYTF	TGCAGTGCACTCCACCAGGCCGACGACGGCTACACCTTC
.	TRBV5-1	few	TRBJ2-5	CASNKDAGREETQYF	TGCGCCAGCAACAAGGACGCAGGGCGTGAAGAGACCCAGTACTTC
.	TRBV11-2	.	TRBJ2-4	CASSLGEGAKNIQYF	TGTGCCAGCAGCTTAGGAGAGGGGGCCAAAAACATTCAGTACTTC
.	TRBV7-8	few	TRBJ1-5	CASSLQALSRDQPQHF	TGTGCCAGCAGCTTACAGGCCTTGTCAAGGGATCAGCCCCAGCATTTT
.	TRBV6-2/TRBV6-3	.	TRBJ2-5	CASSPQAGPDYF	TGTGCCAGCAGTCCTCAAGCGGGTCCGGATTACTTC
TRBD2	TRBV6-2/TRBV6-3	.	TRBJ2-1	CASSNERGYNEQFF	TGTGCCAGCAGTAATGAGCGGGGGTACAATGAGCAGTTCTTC
.	TRBV11-2	.	TRBJ2-3	CASPGSDSTDTQYF	TGTGCCAGCCCGGGGTCCGATAGCACAGATACGCAGTATTTT
.	TRBV29-1	few	TRBJ2-7	CSVLSGFSYEQYF	TGCAGCGTTCTGAGCGGGTTCTCCTACGAGCAGTACTTC
.	TRBV20-1	.	TRBJ2-7	CSARGSGGPLVEQYF	TGCAGTGCTAGAGGATCCGGGGGCCCCCTGGTCGAGCAGTACTTC
.	TRBV12-3/TRBV12-4	.	TRBJ1-1	CASSRWWFDAFF	TGTGCCAGCAGTCGTTGGTGGTTCGACGCTTTCTTT